This T cell receptor beta chain comes out of a study of CD4 T cells in relation to SARS-CoV-2 and coronaviruses. TCRdb's copy holds only in-frame clones and misses some; the assay was immunoSEQ multiplex PCR. The table lists 37,000 or so clones, approximately 83% of them singletons. The source is an adult with COVID-19. What was sequenced was memory CD4+ T cells from PBMCs.

The CDR3 sequence is CASTQGPTASVQPQHF. In DNA, the CDR3 is TGTGCCAGCACCCAGGGGCCAACGGCTAGTGTGCAGCCCCAGCATTTT. The chain links TRBV28 to TRBJ1-5; a possible D gene is TRBD1 (6 bases). CDR1 is MDHEN and CDR2 is SYDVKM in the germline V gene. The V and J ends lost 7 bases and 7 bases respectively, with 23 bases between them. The CDR3 has 16 amino acids.